The 10 T cell receptor beta chains below come from one sample, sequenced in a study of Ad26.COV2.S vaccination and SARS-CoV-2 variants. The data were produced by immunoSEQ multiplex PCR, yet TCRdb's version contains in-frame clones alone and is incomplete. The profile covers hundreds of thousands of clones, with around 92% appearing a single time and about 1.5% taken by the ten largest. Treatment defined: some 20 received Ad26.COV2.S at low or high dose, single or two shots; 5 received placebo; per-sample allocation not given. Sampling took place 63 days after the first vaccine or placebo injection. The specimen comprised peripheral blood, sampled in a trial of Ad26.COV2.S vaccine versus placebo. The receptor source for this set is a person aged 18 to 65 who received the Ad26.COV2.S COVID-19 vaccine or a placebo.

This clone has just one count. The genes are TRBV7-3 and TRBJ2-1; D may be TRBD2 (5 bases). The V gene lost 5 bases and the J gene lost 6 bases, with 20 bases spanning the gap. The CDR3 covers 16 residues. Germline lookup yields CDR1 SGHTA and CDR2 FQGTGA. The CDR3 region is CASSPTEASRPNEQFF. CDR3 nucleotide sequence: TGTGCCAGCAGCCCCACGGAGGCTAGCCGCCCCAATGAGCAGTTCTTC.

The chain employs TRBV24-1 and TRBJ2-1; 8 bases align to TRBD2. Germline V gene data show CDR1 as KGHDR and CDR2 as SFDVKD. Trimming cost V 8 bases and J 0 bases; bases outside gene matches: 5. The CDR3 extends over 15 amino acids. The CDR3 DNA reads TGTGCCACCACGAGCGGGAGAAGCTCCTACAATGAGCAGTTCTTC. Translation gives CATTSGRSSYNEQFF.

The CDR3 is CASRGQGDDEKLFF. The CDR3 bases are TGTGCCAGTAGGGGACAGGGGGATGATGAAAAACTGTTTTTT. The V call is TRBV19, the J call TRBJ1-4, with 11 nucleotides matching TRBD1. The germline gives CDR1 LNHDA, CDR2 SQIVND (reference sequence). With V trimmed by 6 bases and J by 6 bases, 3 bases remained unmatched. The CDR3 length is 14 residues.

The chain is built from TRBV5-4 and TRBJ2-1; the D gene could be TRBD1 or TRBD2 (6 bases each). V was pared by 5 bases and J by 0 bases, with 12 bases between. CDR3 length: 15 amino acids. CDR1 and CDR2 (germline): SGHNT, YYREEE (reference sequence). CDR3 loop: CASRRGDSSYNEQFF. In DNA form, the CDR3 reads TGTGCCAGCAGGAGGGGGGATAGCTCCTACAATGAGCAGTTCTTC.

The rearrangement joins TRBV27 to TRBJ2-7; maybe TRBD2 (6 bases). V was clipped by 5 bases and J by 3 bases, with 14 bases between them. CDR3 size: 14 residues. CDR1 is MNHEY, CDR2 SMNVEV, per germline (reference sequence). The CDR3 coding sequence is TGTGCCAGCAGTATCCGGGACGGGGGCTACGAGCAGTACTTC. It is translated as CASSIRDGGYEQYF.

This rearrangement joins TRBV19 to TRBJ1-5; D ambiguous. The CDR3 has 13 amino acids. V dropped 1 base and J dropped 6 bases, with 7 bases sitting between them. From germline, CDR1 is LNHDA and CDR2 SQIVND (reference sequence). This chain's CDR3 is CASSIGTGQPQHF. CDR3 nucleotide sequence: TGTGCCAGTAGTATAGGGACGGGTCAGCCCCAGCATTTT. Variable domain in full (rest from reference TRBV19 and TRBJ1-5): DGGITQSPKYLFRKEGQNVTLSCEQNLNHDAMYWYRQDPGQGLRLIYYSQIVNDFQKGDIAEGYSVSREKKESFPLTVTSAQKNPTAFYLCASSIGTGQPQHFGDGTRLSIL.

CDR3 sequence reads: CASSGGEQFF. For the CDR3, the DNA is TGTGCCAGCAGTGGAGGTGAGCAGTTCTTC. The J gene is TRBJ2-1, the V gene TRBV25-1; no firm D call. CDR1 and CDR2 (germline): MGHDK, SYGVNS. This CDR3 is built from 10 residues. Deletions cut 4 bases from V and 9 bases from J, with 4 bases between.

This clone was seen a single time. V and J are TRBV7-6 and TRBJ2-6; 7 positions match TRBD1. The CDR3 runs 18 residues. J was trimmed by 0 bases and V by 5 bases; bases with no gene match: 10. Per germline, CDR1 SGHVS and CDR2 FNYEAQ. The CDR3 region has the DNA TGTGCCAGCAGCGCACGGACAGGCCAAACCTCTGGGGCCAACGTCCTGACTTTC. It specifies CASSARTGQTSGANVLTF.

This clone appeared once. The chain links TRBV5-6 to TRBJ1-2; unclear D gene. The germline CDR1 and CDR2 sequences are SGHDT and YYEEEE. V was cut by 2 bases and J by 4 bases, with 12 bases left in between. There are 14 residues in the CDR3. Here the CDR3 DNA reads TGTGCCAGCAGCTTCGGGGTTCTTGCCTATGGCTACACCTTC. This translates into CASSFGVLAYGYTF.

The chain links TRBV18 to TRBJ1-2; D is uncertain. Per germline, CDR1 KGHSH and CDR2 LQKENI. V shed 3 bases and J shed 3 bases, with 14 bases lying between them. The CDR3 contains 15 residues. CDR3 nucleotides: TGTGCCAGCTCACCTCTGGACGCATCCGACTATGGCTACACCTTC. This encodes CASSPLDASDYGYTF.